This TCR beta chain was sequenced during a study of T cell repertoires in cytomegalovirus infection. Study information: From public TCR beta signatures came an indication of both CMV infection and matching HLA type.

Findings of the study overall: Public TCR beta family frequency separated CMV-and-HLA carriers, including in an independent cohort. Predominance within the ex vivo response was attributable to HLA-C-restricted CMV-specific TCR beta clonotypes.

TCRdb called the reads again in MiXCR, with one record for every CDR3 protein. The table includes approximately 990,000 distinct CDR3 sequences, roughly 30% detected once. For this clonotype: Its specificity is not known.

Germline CDR1 is ENHRY and CDR2 is SYGVKD. J was trimmed by 3 bases and V by 7 bases; bases with no gene match: 10. The CDR3 loop spans 15 amino acids. This clonotype originated in a human donor in good health (CMV status not recorded). Some clones in this sample may be carry-over from other donors' samples. This specimen was cultured CD8+ T cells from PBMCs, taken from culture after CMV antigen stimulation. The chain couples TRBV10-3 to TRBJ1-2, with 8 bases fitting TRBD1. CDR3 DNA: TGTGCCATCAACCTACAGGGGGGAGACTACTATGGCTACACCTTC. Translated: CAINLQGGDYYGYTF.